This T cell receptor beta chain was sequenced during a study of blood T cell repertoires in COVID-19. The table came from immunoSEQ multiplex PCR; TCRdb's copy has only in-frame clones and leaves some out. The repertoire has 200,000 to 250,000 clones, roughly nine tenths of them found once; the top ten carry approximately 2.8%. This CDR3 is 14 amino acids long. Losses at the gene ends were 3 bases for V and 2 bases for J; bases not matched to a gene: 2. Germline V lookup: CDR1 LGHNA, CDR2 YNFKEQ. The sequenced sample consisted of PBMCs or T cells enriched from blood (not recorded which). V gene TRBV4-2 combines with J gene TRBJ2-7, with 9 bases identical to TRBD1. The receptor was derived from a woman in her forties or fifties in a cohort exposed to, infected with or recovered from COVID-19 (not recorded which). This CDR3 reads CASSQGQGTYEQYF. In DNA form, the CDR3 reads TGTGCCAGCAGCCAGGGACAGGGTACCTACGAGCAGTACTTC.